Below, 5 T cell receptor beta chains from the same sample are listed, as sequenced in a study of T cells in Graves' hyperthyroidism and ophthalmopathy. Amplification yielded TCR beta CDR3 regions, with RNA transcripts as the source. First-round RT-PCR with HTBI primers amplified the TCR CDR3 region. MiXCR, run by TCRdb on the multiplex PCR reads, gives a single entry per CDR3 protein. This table has around 700,000 distinct CDR3 sequences, 18% appearing once. The sequenced material came from blood. Receptors were obtained from a woman in her forties or fifties with Graves' hyperthyroidism that later progressed to Graves' ophthalmopathy.

The rearrangement links TRBV3-1 to TRBJ1-3; tentatively, D is TRBD1 (5 bases). CDR1 LGHDT and CDR2 YNNKEL come from the germline V gene (reference sequence). The CDR3 spans 15 residues. Trimming stripped 4 bases from V and 4 bases from J, with 14 bases between. DNA for the CDR3: TGTGCCAGCAGCCCCATCGGGACGCAAGGAAACACCATATATTTT. Amino acid sequence: CASSPIGTQGNTIYF.

V is TRBV5-1 and J is TRBJ2-5; 8 bases match TRBD1. The CDR3 consists of 16 residues. Germline V lookup: CDR1 SGHRS, CDR2 YFSETQ. Trimming cost V 2 bases and J 5 bases; bases outside gene matches: 11. CDR3 sequence reads: CASSFGQGRGLETQYF. CDR3 bases: TGCGCCAGCAGCTTCGGACAGGGAAGGGGTTTGGAGACCCAGTACTTC.

This clonotype was seen a handful of times. The J gene is TRBJ2-7, the V gene TRBV5-1; either TRBD1 or TRBD2 may fit D (5 bases each). CDR3 length: 15 residues. Germline values: CDR1 SGHRS, CDR2 YFSETQ. The V gene lost 4 bases and the J gene lost 0 bases, with 14 bases spanning the gap. The CDR3 loop reads CASSPGADLSYEQYF. CDR3 nucleotides: TGCGCCAGCAGCCCCGGGGCGGACCTCTCCTACGAGCAGTACTTC.

J is TRBJ2-2 and V is TRBV12-3 or TRBV12-4, with 9 bases matching TRBD1. This CDR3 is 16 amino acids long. Germline trimming cut 3 bases from V and 7 bases from J; bases unmatched to any gene: 9. DNA of the CDR3: TGTGCCAGCAGTTTGGGGCGGACAGGGGCTATCGGGGAGCTGTTTTTT. Its translation: CASSLGRTGAIGELFF.

The chain carries TRBV11-2 and TRBJ1-6; D perhaps matches TRBD1 (6 bases). This CDR3 spans 16 amino acids. The ends were cut back, 5 bases at V and 0 bases at J, with 11 bases in the middle. Germline loops: CDR1 SGHAT, CDR2 FQNNGV. CDR3 region: CASSPLGGSYNSPLHF. CDR3 nucleotides: TGTGCCAGCAGCCCCCTAGGGGGCTCCTATAATTCACCCCTCCACTTT.